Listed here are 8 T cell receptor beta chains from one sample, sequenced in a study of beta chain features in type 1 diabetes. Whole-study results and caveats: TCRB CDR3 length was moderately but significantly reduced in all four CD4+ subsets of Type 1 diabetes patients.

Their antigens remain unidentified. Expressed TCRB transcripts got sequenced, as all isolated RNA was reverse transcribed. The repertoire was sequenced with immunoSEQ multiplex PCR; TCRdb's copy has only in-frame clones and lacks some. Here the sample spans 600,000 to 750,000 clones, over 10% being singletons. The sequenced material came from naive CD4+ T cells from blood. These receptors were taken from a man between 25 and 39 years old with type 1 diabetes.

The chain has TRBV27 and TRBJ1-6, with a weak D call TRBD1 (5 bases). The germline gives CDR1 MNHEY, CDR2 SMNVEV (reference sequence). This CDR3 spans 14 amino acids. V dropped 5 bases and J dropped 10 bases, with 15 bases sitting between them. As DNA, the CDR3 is TGTGCCAGCAGTCGCCCAGGGTTAGGGTCACCCCTCCACTTT. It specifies CASSRPGLGSPLHF.

CDR3 amino acids: CASSQPGGEKLFF. In nucleotides, the CDR3 is TGTGCCAGCAGCCAACCAGGGGGCGAAAAACTGTTTTTT. The rearrangement links TRBV16 to TRBJ1-4, with 8 bases that match TRBD1. Trimming removed 2 bases from V and 8 bases from J; junction bases left unmatched: 1. From germline, CDR1 is KGHSY and CDR2 FQNENV. The CDR3 spans 13 residues.

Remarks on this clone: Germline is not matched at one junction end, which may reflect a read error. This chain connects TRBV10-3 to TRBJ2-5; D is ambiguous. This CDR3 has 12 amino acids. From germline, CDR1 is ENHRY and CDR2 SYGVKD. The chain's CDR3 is CASSPQIETQYF. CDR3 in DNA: TGTGCCAGCAGTCCCCAGATTGAGACCCAGTACTTC.

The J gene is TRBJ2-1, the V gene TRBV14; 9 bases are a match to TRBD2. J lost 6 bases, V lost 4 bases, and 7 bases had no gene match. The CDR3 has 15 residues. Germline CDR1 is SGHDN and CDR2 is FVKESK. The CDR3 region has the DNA TGTGCCAGCAGCCCCCGGGCGGGGGGGTTCAATGAGCAGTTCTTC. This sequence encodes CASSPRAGGFNEQFF.

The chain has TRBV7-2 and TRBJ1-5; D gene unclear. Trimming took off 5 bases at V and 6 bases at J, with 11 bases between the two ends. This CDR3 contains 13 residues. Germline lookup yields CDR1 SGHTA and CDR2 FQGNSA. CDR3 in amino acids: CASSLTPGQPQHF. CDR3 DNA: TGTGCCAGCAGCCTGACCCCTGGTCAGCCCCAGCATTTT.

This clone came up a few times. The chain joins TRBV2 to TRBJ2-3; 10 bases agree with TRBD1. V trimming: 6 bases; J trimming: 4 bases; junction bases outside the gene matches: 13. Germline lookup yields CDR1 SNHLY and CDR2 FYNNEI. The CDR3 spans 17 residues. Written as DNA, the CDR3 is TGTGCCAGCAGAAAATTAAGAAGGACAGGGGGTCCAGATACGCAGTATTTT. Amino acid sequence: CASRKLRRTGGPDTQYF.

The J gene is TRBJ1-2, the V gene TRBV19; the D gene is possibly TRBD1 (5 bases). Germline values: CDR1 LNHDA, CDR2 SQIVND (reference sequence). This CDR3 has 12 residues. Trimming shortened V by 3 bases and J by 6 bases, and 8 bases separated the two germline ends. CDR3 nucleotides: TGTGCCAGTAGTATTAGGGGACATGGCTACACCTTC. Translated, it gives CASSIRGHGYTF.

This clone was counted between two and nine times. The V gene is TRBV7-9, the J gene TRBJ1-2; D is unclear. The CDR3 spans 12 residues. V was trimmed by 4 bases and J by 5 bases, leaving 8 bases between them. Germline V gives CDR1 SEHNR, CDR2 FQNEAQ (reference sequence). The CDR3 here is CASSSLGYGYTF. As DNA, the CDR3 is TGTGCCAGCAGCTCGCTCGGATATGGCTACACCTTC.